Listed here are 12 T cell receptor beta chains from one sample, sequenced in a study of blood T cell repertoires in COVID-19. Clones were sequenced by immunoSEQ multiplex PCR, and TCRdb holds only the in-frame ones, with some missing. The sample yields some 88,000 clones, about 83% seen once. Material: peripheral blood. The receptors shown here come from a woman in her seventies with acute or convalescent COVID-19.

V is TRBV9 and J is TRBJ2-2, with 8 bases aligning to TRBD1. J gave up 5 bases and V 3 bases, and 0 bases lay outside the gene matches. The CDR3 has 13 amino acids. Germline V lookup: CDR1 SGDLS, CDR2 YYNGEE. CDR3 in amino acids: CASSGQGTGELFF. DNA of the CDR3: TGTGCCAGCAGCGGACAGGGGACCGGGGAGCTGTTTTTT.

A few counts support this clone. V usage is TRBV7-9 and J usage is TRBJ2-3; no definite D call. Germline V CDR1 and CDR2: SEHNR, FQNEAQ (reference sequence). CDR3 length equals 15 residues. The germline V and J ends were trimmed by 1 base and 0 bases, with 8 bases remaining between them. CDR3 sequence: CASSLGQASTDTQYF. DNA of the CDR3: TGTGCCAGCAGCTTAGGCCAGGCCAGCACAGATACGCAGTATTTT.

This clone is a singleton in its sample. J is TRBJ1-2 and V is TRBV12-5; 8 nucleotides match TRBD1. J gave up 6 bases and V 1 base, and 1 base lay outside the gene matches. Per germline, CDR1 LGHNT and CDR2 FRNRAP. The CDR3 is 13 residues long. DNA of the CDR3: TGTGCTAGTGGTTTGGCAGGGGGCAATGGCTACACCTTC. It yields the protein CASGLAGGNGYTF.

The CDR3 bases are TGTGCCAGCAGCTTATGGTTAGGACTAGCGGCTCAAGAGACCCAGTACTTC. Amino acids: CASSLWLGLAAQETQYF. The chain combines TRBV11-3 with TRBJ2-5, with 10 positions matching TRBD2. The germline V gene encodes CDR1 SGHNT and CDR2 YENEEA. V dropped 2 bases and J dropped 2; count of bases not matched to a gene: 8. This CDR3 spans 17 amino acids.

This clone was seen a few times. The chain recombines TRBV3-1 (or the pseudogene TRBV3-2) with TRBJ2-2; tentatively, D is TRBD1 (5 bases). This CDR3 is built from 14 residues. Germline CDR1 LGHDT, CDR2 YNNKEL (reference sequence). V shed 3 bases and J shed 7 bases, with 12 bases lying between them. The CDR3 loop reads CASSHQSQGGELFF. CDR3 bases: TGTGCCAGCAGCCACCAGTCTCAGGGCGGGGAGCTGTTTTTT.

V gene TRBV9 combines with J gene TRBJ1-2, with D tentatively TRBD1 (6 bases). CDR1 is SGDLS, CDR2 YYNGEE, per germline. Trimming took 0 bases from V and 2 from J, leaving 17 bases between them. This CDR3 contains 17 residues. CDR3 nucleotides: TGTGCCAGCAGCGTAGGGGAGTGGGGACAACAAAACTATGGCTACACCTTC. Translating it yields CASSVGEWGQQNYGYTF.

The chain recombines TRBV9 with TRBJ2-1; 9 bases line up with TRBD2. This CDR3 comprises 15 residues. Germline loops: CDR1 SGDLS, CDR2 YYNGEE. V trimming: 0 bases; J trimming: 7 bases; junction bases outside the gene matches: 5. CDR3 region: CASSVGGTSRNEQFF. The CDR3 nucleotides read TGTGCCAGCAGCGTAGGTGGGACTAGCCGGAATGAGCAGTTCTTC. Filled out from reference TRBV9 and TRBJ2-1, the complete variable domain reads DSGVTQTPKHLITATGQRVTLRCSPRSGDLSVYWYQQSLDQGLQFLIQYYNGEERAKGNILERFSAQQFPDLHSELNLSSLELGDSALYFCASSVGGTSRNEQFFGPGTRLTVL.

In this sample, this clone turned up once. The chain uses TRBV11-2 and TRBJ1-2; tentatively, D is TRBD1 (6 bases). Germline CDR1 and CDR2: SGHAT and FQNNGV. V shed 4 bases and J shed 8 bases, with 14 bases lying between them. This CDR3 spans 13 amino acids. The chain's CDR3 is CASSSPTTGGYTF. Written as DNA, the CDR3 is TGTGCCAGCAGCTCACCCACTACAGGGGGCTACACCTTC.

The chain links TRBV5-6 to TRBJ2-2, with 7 bases fitting TRBD2. V dropped 3 bases and J dropped 3; count of bases not matched to a gene: 11. CDR3 size: 17 residues. The V gene's germline CDR1 is SGHDT and CDR2 YYEEEE. CDR3: CASSSFSERGHTGELFF. The CDR3 bases are TGTGCCAGCAGCTCGTTCAGCGAGCGGGGCCACACCGGGGAGCTGTTTTTT.

The gene calls are TRBV12-2 and TRBJ1-1; the DNA was not used to check the table's D call, TRBD1. TRBV12-2 is a pseudogene segment. The length of the CDR3 is 17 residues. The DNA for the CDR3 is TGTGCAAGTCGCCCGCATTTGGGCACAGGATTGAACACTGAAGCTTTCTTT. Translating it yields CASRPHLGTGLNTEAFF.

V usage is TRBV11-3 and J usage is TRBJ1-1; D may be TRBD1 (5 bases). V was cut by 0 bases and J by 7 bases, with 9 bases left in between. From germline, CDR1 is SGHNT and CDR2 YENEEA. CDR3 length equals 13 residues. The CDR3 coding sequence is TGTGCCAGCAGCTTAGATGGAAGGGGTGAAGCTTTCTTT. As protein: CASSLDGRGEAFF.

The chain carries TRBV5-1 and TRBJ2-2; 8 nucleotides agree with TRBD2. The germline V gene has CDR1 SGHRS and CDR2 YFSETQ. J gave up 1 base and V 4 bases, and 6 bases lay outside the gene matches. The CDR3 spans 16 residues. The DNA of the CDR3 is TGCGCCAGCAGCGGGGGTAGCGGGATGAACACCGGGGAGCTGTTTTTT. It yields the protein CASSGGSGMNTGELFF.